The 27 T cell receptor beta chains listed next were all sequenced from one sample in a study of shared clonotypes between healthy human individuals. Naivety among CD8 cells was defined by CD45RO negativity and positive CCR7 selection, thereby excluding terminally differentiated effector memory CD45RA+ cells. Only in-frame clones appear in the TCRdb table, and some are missing; sequencing was by immunoSEQ multiplex PCR. The table lists around 1.9 million clones, about 93% of them singletons. Sequencing input: naive CD8+ T cells from PBMCs. Source of these receptors: a man between 18 and 29 years old in good health. Some clones in this sample may be carry-over from other donors' samples.

V and J are TRBV28 and TRBJ1-6; D unclear. The CDR3 consists of 14 residues. The germline CDR1 and CDR2 sequences are MDHEN and SYDVKM. V shed 1 base and J shed 5 bases, with 6 bases lying between them. This CDR3 reads CASSLFQNNSPLHF. CDR3 nucleotide sequence: TGTGCCAGCAGTTTATTCCAAAATAATTCACCCCTCCACTTT.

This chain links TRBV6-6 with TRBJ1-2; perhaps TRBD1 as D (5 bases). CDR1 MNHNY and CDR2 SVGAGI come from the germline V gene (reference sequence). The CDR3 covers 13 residues. V was pared by 6 bases and J by 2 bases, with 10 bases between. The CDR3 region has the DNA TGTGCCAGCAGCCGGGGCGAGAACTATGGCTACACCTTC. Translating gives CASSRGENYGYTF.

The chain has TRBV11-2 and TRBJ1-5, with D perhaps matching TRBD1 (6 bases). The germline gives CDR1 SGHAT, CDR2 FQNNGV. The CDR3 runs to 16 residues. V was cut by 5 bases and J by 0 bases, with 14 bases left in between. The CDR3 DNA sequence: TGTGCCAGCAGCCGCAACGGGGGCCATAGCAATCAGCCCCAGCATTTT. Amino acids: CASSRNGGHSNQPQHF.

The chain carries TRBV7-2 and TRBJ1-1; 10 bases match TRBD1. CDR3 size: 18 residues. Trimming cost V 5 bases and J 5 bases; bases outside gene matches: 17. Germline V gives CDR1 SGHTA, CDR2 FQGNSA. CDR3 nucleotides: TGTGCCAGCAGCCTCTCAGGACAGGGGGACATAAGGAGAACTGAAGCTTTCTTT. It translates to CASSLSGQGDIRRTEAFF.

The gene calls are TRBV13 and TRBJ2-1; unclear D gene. V lost 7 bases and J 15 bases, leaving 10 bases between the germline ends. The CDR3 has 9 amino acids. Per the germline V gene, CDR1 is PRHDT and CDR2 is FYEKMQ (reference sequence). CDR3 protein: CASTPGSFF. The CDR3 bases are TGTGCCAGCACCCCCGGGTCGTTCTTC.

The CDR3 reads CASSPTGGWEQYF. The CDR3 coding sequence is TGTGCCAGCAGCCCCACGGGAGGGTGGGAGCAGTACTTC. The J gene is TRBJ2-7, the V gene TRBV16; 8 nucleotides agree with TRBD2. This CDR3 has 13 amino acids. Germline CDR1 is KGHSY and CDR2 is FQNENV. V gave up 4 bases and J gave up 7 bases; unmatched junction bases: 6.

The chain is built from TRBV4-1 and TRBJ2-2; the D gene is possibly TRBD2 (5 bases). The germline CDR1 and CDR2 sequences are MGHRA and YSYEKL. This CDR3 has 18 residues. Trimming cost V 3 bases and J 4 bases, with 21 bases left between them. In DNA form, the CDR3 reads TGCGCCAGCAGCCACCTCCCTAGGTCACTAGTTGCCACCGGGGAGCTGTTTTTT. Translation: CASSHLPRSLVATGELFF.

The J gene is TRBJ1-5, the V gene TRBV6-6; D not certain. Deletions cut 6 bases from V and 0 bases from J, with 12 bases between. Germline CDR1 and CDR2: MNHNY and SVGAGI (reference sequence). This CDR3 spans 15 amino acids. CDR3 in amino acids: CASRPEPYSNQPQHF. The CDR3 bases are TGTGCCAGCAGACCAGAGCCATATAGCAATCAGCCCCAGCATTTT.

This clone was observed a single time. The chain couples TRBV27 to TRBJ2-7; the match to TRBD2 covers 14 bases. V gave up 2 bases and J gave up 6 bases; unmatched junction bases: 3. The CDR3 totals 15 residues. The V gene's germline CDR1 is MNHEY and CDR2 SMNVEV (reference sequence). CDR3 in DNA: TGTGCCAGCAGTTTAGGGACTAGCGGGAGAAGCGAGCAGTACTTC. Its translation: CASSLGTSGRSEQYF.

J is TRBJ2-1 and V is TRBV5-1; TRBD1 agrees at 7 bases. The germline gives CDR1 SGHRS, CDR2 YFSETQ. V shed 3 bases, J shed 0 bases, and the junction held 3 bases outside the gene matches. The CDR3 loop spans 15 amino acids. For the CDR3, the DNA is TGCGCCAGCAGCTGGACAGGAGTCTCCTACAATGAGCAGTTCTTC. Amino acid sequence: CASSWTGVSYNEQFF.

The chain combines TRBV19 with TRBJ1-2; unclear D gene. Between the trimmed V and J ends, which lost 7 bases and 4 bases, there was a span of 13 bases. CDR1 is LNHDA and CDR2 is SQIVND in the germline V gene (reference sequence). This CDR3 comprises 13 residues. Written as DNA, the CDR3 is TGTGCCAGTACTCCGGACGGCTTCTATGGCTACACCTTC. Translating it yields CASTPDGFYGYTF.

On this clone: At the DNA level, this CDR3 is encoded by other sequences in the same sample as well. The genes are TRBV7-9 and TRBJ2-7; D call uncertain. Trimming removed 3 bases from V and 2 bases from J, with 8 bases in between. The CDR3 totals 13 residues. CDR1 and CDR2 from the germline V gene are SEHNR and FQNEAQ (reference sequence). The DNA of the CDR3 is TGTGCCAGCAGCTTGGGCAGAACCTACGAGCAGTACTTC. Translation: CASSLGRTYEQYF.

This chain uses TRBV28 with TRBJ2-2; 8 bases map to TRBD1. The germline V gene encodes CDR1 MDHEN and CDR2 SYDVKM. The CDR3 length is 19 residues. V lost 1 base, J lost 0 bases, and 10 bases stayed unmatched. The CDR3 DNA follows: TGTGCCAGCAGTTTATATCCCCCGACAGGGGAGGCGAACACCGGGGAGCTGTTTTTT. This sequence encodes CASSLYPPTGEANTGELFF.

V gene TRBV19 combines with J gene TRBJ1-5, with D uncertain. Germline CDR1 reads LNHDA; CDR2 reads SQIVND (reference sequence). This CDR3 comprises 18 residues. Trimming took 4 bases from V and 4 from J, leaving 23 bases between them. CDR3: CASSTEGGRVNSNQPQHF. CDR3 sequence (DNA): TGTGCCAGTAGTACCGAAGGCGGAAGAGTAAATAGTAATCAGCCCCAGCATTTT.

V usage is TRBV10-2 and J usage is TRBJ2-7; 7 nucleotides align to TRBD1. This CDR3 spans 16 amino acids. In germline, CDR1 is WSHSY, CDR2 SAAADI. Losses at the gene ends were 6 bases for V and 2 bases for J; bases not matched to a gene: 13. The CDR3 protein is CASRPKLTGFPYEQYF. CDR3 in DNA: TGCGCCAGCAGACCCAAATTGACAGGGTTTCCCTACGAGCAGTACTTC.

The chain joins TRBV6-1 to TRBJ2-3; D remains unclear. The CDR3 contains 13 residues. The V gene lost 4 bases and the J gene lost 0 bases, with 5 bases spanning the gap. The V gene's germline CDR1 is MNHNS and CDR2 SASEGT. CDR3 DNA sequence: TGTGCCAGCAGTGCGACTAGCACAGATACGCAGTATTTT. Protein product: CASSATSTDTQYF.

The chain joins TRBV4-3 to TRBJ2-1; D might be TRBD2 (9 bases). The CDR3 has 20 amino acids. Trimming removed 4 bases from V and 8 bases from J, with 33 bases in between. In germline, CDR1 is LGHNA, CDR2 YSLEER. CDR3 in amino acids: CASSRTLTGDSGRGLYEQFF. For the CDR3, the DNA is TGCGCCAGCAGCCGAACCTTGACAGGGGATAGCGGGAGAGGGCTCTATGAGCAGTTCTTC.

This sequence joins TRBV4-1 and TRBJ2-2; D call uncertain. The CDR3 runs to 14 residues. Germline CDR1 reads MGHRA; CDR2 reads YSYEKL. Trimming took 0 bases from V and 6 from J, leaving 8 bases between them. CDR3 bases: TGCGCCAGCAGCCAAGATCATGGACCCGGGGAGCTGTTTTTT. The encoded protein is CASSQDHGPGELFF.

The chain has TRBV29-1 and TRBJ1-1; a possible D gene is TRBD1 (6 bases). This CDR3 comprises 14 residues. V lost 3 bases and J lost 2, with 13 bases in between. Germline-derived CDR1 and CDR2 are SQVTM and ANQGSEA. The CDR3 region has the DNA TGCAGCGTTGATTCTGGCAGGGGTAACACTGAAGCTTTCTTT. It yields the protein CSVDSGRGNTEAFF.

The chain uses TRBV15 and TRBJ1-5, with a tentative D call TRBD1 (5 bases). Germline lookup yields CDR1 LNHNV and CDR2 YYDKDF (reference sequence). CDR3 size: 14 residues. V dropped 0 bases and J dropped 6 bases, with 9 bases sitting between them. The CDR3 reads CATSREGESQPQHF. The CDR3 DNA sequence: TGTGCCACCAGCAGAGAAGGGGAATCTCAGCCCCAGCATTTT.

The chain uses TRBV7-9 and TRBJ2-7; TRBD1 is a possible D gene (6 bases). Germline values: CDR1 SEHNR, CDR2 FQNEAQ (reference sequence). There are 16 residues in the CDR3. Trimming removed 5 bases from V and 4 bases from J, with 21 bases in between. The CDR3 spells CASSPVPGHRVYEQYF. Here the CDR3 DNA reads TGTGCCAGCAGCCCGGTACCGGGACACCGAGTGTACGAGCAGTACTTC.

This chain joins TRBV5-6 and TRBJ1-2, with no clear D. The CDR3 consists of 13 residues. In germline, CDR1 is SGHDT, CDR2 YYEEEE. V was clipped by 3 bases and J by 6 bases, with 12 bases between them. DNA of the CDR3: TGTGCCAGCAGCTCCCCTTACACGGATGGCTACACCTTC. As protein: CASSSPYTDGYTF.

This rearrangement joins TRBV4-3 to TRBJ1-4; D might be TRBD1 (5 bases). V was cut by 1 base and J by 4 bases, with 16 bases left in between. This CDR3 has 17 residues. Germline V gives CDR1 LGHNA, CDR2 YSLEER. CDR3 residues: CASSQAVAGTFNEKLFF. CDR3 nucleotide sequence: TGCGCCAGCAGCCAAGCCGTCGCCGGGACCTTTAATGAAAAACTGTTTTTT.

This rearrangement joins TRBV30 to TRBJ2-1; a weak D match, TRBD1 (7 bases). V was clipped by 2 bases and J by 10 bases, with 24 bases between them. Germline V gives CDR1 GTSNPN, CDR2 SVGIG (reference sequence). The CDR3 spans 16 residues. CDR3 in DNA: TGTGCCTGGAGTTACGACCAGGGGGGATGGTTGAGGGAGCAGTTCTTC. It is translated as CAWSYDQGGWLREQFF.

The rearrangement uses TRBV28 and TRBJ2-7, with a tentative D call TRBD2 (5 bases). This CDR3 has 14 residues. From germline, CDR1 is MDHEN and CDR2 SYDVKM. The ends were cut back, 10 bases at V and 0 bases at J, with 16 bases in the middle. The CDR3 DNA is TGTGCCATCGAGCCCGGGGTGTCCTCCTACGAGCAGTACTTC. Translation gives CAIEPGVSSYEQYF.

The V and J genes are TRBV7-9 and TRBJ2-3, with 7 nucleotides matching TRBD2. The trim removed 5 bases at V and 0 bases at J, leaving 2 bases unmatched. The germline CDR1 and CDR2 sequences are SEHNR and FQNEAQ (reference sequence). The CDR3 runs to 14 residues. CDR3 DNA: TGTGCCAGCAGCCGGCGGGAGAGCACAGATACGCAGTATTTT. It is translated as CASSRRESTDTQYF.

The CDR3 sequence: CASSIRGGRTDTQYF. The CDR3 coding sequence is TGTGCCAGTAGTATAAGAGGAGGGCGCACAGATACGCAGTATTTT. The chain combines TRBV19 with TRBJ2-3, with D tentatively TRBD2 (6 bases). The ends were cut back, 2 bases at V and 1 base at J, with 10 bases in the middle. The CDR3 loop spans 15 amino acids. The germline V gene encodes CDR1 LNHDA and CDR2 SQIVND (reference sequence).